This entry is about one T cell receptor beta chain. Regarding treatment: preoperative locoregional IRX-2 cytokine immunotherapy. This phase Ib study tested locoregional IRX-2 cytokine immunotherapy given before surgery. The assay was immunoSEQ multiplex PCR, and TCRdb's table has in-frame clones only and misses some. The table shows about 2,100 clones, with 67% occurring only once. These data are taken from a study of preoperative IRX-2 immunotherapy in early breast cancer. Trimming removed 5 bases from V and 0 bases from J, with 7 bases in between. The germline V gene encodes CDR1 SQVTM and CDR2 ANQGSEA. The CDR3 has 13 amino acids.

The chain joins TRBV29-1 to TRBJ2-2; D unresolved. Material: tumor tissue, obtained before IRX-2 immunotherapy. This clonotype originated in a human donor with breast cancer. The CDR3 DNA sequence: TGCAGCGTTCGAGACTCGAACACCGGGGAGCTGTTTTTT. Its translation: CSVRDSNTGELFF.